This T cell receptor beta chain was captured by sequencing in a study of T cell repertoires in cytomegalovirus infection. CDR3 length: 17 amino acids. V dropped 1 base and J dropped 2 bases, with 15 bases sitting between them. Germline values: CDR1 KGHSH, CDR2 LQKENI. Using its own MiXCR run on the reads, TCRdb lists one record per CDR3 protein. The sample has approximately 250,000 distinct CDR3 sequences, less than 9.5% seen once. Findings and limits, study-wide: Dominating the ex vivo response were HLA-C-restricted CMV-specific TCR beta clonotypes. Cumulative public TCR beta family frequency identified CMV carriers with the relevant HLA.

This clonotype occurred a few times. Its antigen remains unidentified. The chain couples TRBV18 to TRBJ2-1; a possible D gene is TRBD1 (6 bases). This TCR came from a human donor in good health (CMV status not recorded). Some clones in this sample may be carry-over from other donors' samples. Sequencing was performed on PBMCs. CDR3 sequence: CASSPLTGTLTYNEQFF. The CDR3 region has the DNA TGTGCCAGCTCACCACTAACCGGGACACTAACCTACAATGAGCAGTTCTTC.